This paragraph covers one T cell receptor (beta chain) sequence. Germline assignment: CDR1 MDHEN and CDR2 SYDVKM. The CDR3 is 15 residues long. V gave up 3 bases and J gave up 1 base, with 11 bases separating them. The sample comes from a study of blood T cell repertoires in COVID-19. Study details: Samples representing acute and convalescent COVID-19 were sourced from the United States, Italy and Spain. PBMCs, B-cell-depleted T cells, or T cells provided the cDNA or gDNA that made up the material.

How the authors handled the data: Researchers report that nucleated cell counts were estimated from reference gene primer amplification. Data came from immunoSEQ multiplex PCR; TCRdb stores just in-frame clones and leaves some out. The D gene and trimming were derived from the DNA, and the V and J assignments and clone size from that table. The repertoire holds more than 300,000 clones, with about nine tenths as singletons. Clinical history reported by participants formed the basis on which cohorts were assigned. The V call is TRBV28, the J call TRBJ2-3; a weak D match, TRBD2 (6 bases). This sequence originates from a woman aged 30 to 39 who had recovered from COVID-19. Sequencing was carried out using PBMCs or T cells enriched from blood (not recorded which). This CDR3 is CASSFIGGGTDTQYF. The CDR3 DNA reads as TGTGCCAGCAGTTTTATCGGGGGTGGCACAGATACGCAGTATTTT. Full variable domain (missing parts from reference TRBV28 and TRBJ2-3): DVKVTQSSRYLVKRTGEKVFLECVQDMDHENMFWYRQDPGLGLRLIYFSYDVKMKEKGDIPEGYSVSREKKERFSLILESASTNQTSMYLCASSFIGGGTDTQYFGPGTRLTVL.